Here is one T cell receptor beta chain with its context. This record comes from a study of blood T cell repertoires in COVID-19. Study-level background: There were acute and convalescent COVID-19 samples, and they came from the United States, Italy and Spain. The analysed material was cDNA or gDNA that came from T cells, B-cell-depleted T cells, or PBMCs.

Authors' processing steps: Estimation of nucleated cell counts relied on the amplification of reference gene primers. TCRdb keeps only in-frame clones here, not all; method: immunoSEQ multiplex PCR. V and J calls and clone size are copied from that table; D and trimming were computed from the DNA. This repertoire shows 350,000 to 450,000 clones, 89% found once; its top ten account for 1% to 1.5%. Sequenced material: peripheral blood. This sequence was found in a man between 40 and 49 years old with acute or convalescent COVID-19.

The DNA for the CDR3 is TGTGCCAGTAGTCCCCGCTCGCCGCGGGACAGGGCTAACTATGGCTACACCTTC. Protein sequence: CASSPRSPRDRANYGYTF. The V and J genes are TRBV19 and TRBJ1-2, with TRBD1 matching over 9 bases. Looked up from germline, CDR1 is LNHDA and CDR2 is SQIVND (reference sequence). The length of the CDR3 is 18 residues. The junction had 13 bases not matched to a gene; V was cut back by 5 bases and J by 0 bases.